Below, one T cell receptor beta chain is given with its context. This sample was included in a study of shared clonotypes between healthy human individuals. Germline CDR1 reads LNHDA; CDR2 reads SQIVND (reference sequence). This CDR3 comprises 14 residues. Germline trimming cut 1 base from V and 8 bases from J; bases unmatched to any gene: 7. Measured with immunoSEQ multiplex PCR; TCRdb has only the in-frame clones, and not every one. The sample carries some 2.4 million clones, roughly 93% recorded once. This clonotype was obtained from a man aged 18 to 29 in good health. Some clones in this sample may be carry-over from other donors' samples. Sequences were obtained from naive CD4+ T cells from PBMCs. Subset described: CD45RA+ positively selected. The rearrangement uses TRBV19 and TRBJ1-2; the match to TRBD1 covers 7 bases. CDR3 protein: CASSIVGQGVGYTF. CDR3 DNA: TGTGCCAGTAGTATAGTCGGCCAGGGGGTAGGCTACACCTTC.